This entry lists 6 T cell receptor beta chains sequenced from one sample in a study of blood T cell dynamics during melanoma immunotherapy. TCRdb keeps only in-frame clones here, not all; method: immunoSEQ multiplex PCR. This repertoire shows approximately 3,100 clones, about 90% found once; its top ten account for under 0.6%. Time point denoted: pre-treatment baseline. The sample here was effector memory CD8+ T cells from blood, taken from a patient treated with checkpoint blockade. These receptors all come from a human donor with melanoma.

V is TRBV27 and J is TRBJ2-3; TRBD2 matches at 10 bases. The CDR3 totals 16 residues. The germline V gene has CDR1 MNHEY and CDR2 SMNVEV (reference sequence). The ends lost 6 bases at V and 2 bases at J; junction bases unmatched: 8. The DNA of the CDR3 is TGTGCCAGCAGCCGAAGCGGGAGGGCTTACACAGATACGCAGTATTTT. This codes for CASSRSGRAYTDTQYF.

The rearrangement joins TRBV28 to TRBJ2-3, with a tentative D call TRBD2 (5 bases). Trimming took off 9 bases at V and 1 base at J, with 11 bases between the two ends. Per the germline V gene, CDR1 is MDHEN and CDR2 is SYDVKM. The CDR3 length is 13 residues. Written as DNA, the CDR3 is TGTGCCAGGCAGGCGGGTCGCACAGATACGCAGTATTTT. This encodes CARQAGRTDTQYF.

The CDR3 coding sequence is TGTGCCAGCAGCACACGCACCGGGACAGGGTCCAGCTCGATGGATGCTAACTATGGCTACACCTTC. It translates to CASSTRTGTGSSSMDANYGYTF. The chain is built from TRBV9 and TRBJ1-2; 9 positions agree with TRBD1. The CDR3 contains 22 residues. The germline CDR1 and CDR2 sequences are SGDLS and YYNGEE. Trimming removed 4 bases from V and 0 bases from J; junction bases left unmatched: 25.

V usage is TRBV29-1 and J usage is TRBJ1-2; 7 bases map to TRBD1. The CDR3 is made up of 11 amino acids. J lost 10 bases, V lost 2 bases, and 4 bases had no gene match. Germline-derived CDR1 and CDR2 are SQVTM and ANQGSEA. The CDR3, as DNA: TGCAGCGTTGAAAGAGACAGGGACTACACCTTC. This sequence encodes CSVERDRDYTF.

The chain carries TRBV7-9 and TRBJ2-1; D not resolved. CDR1 is SEHNR and CDR2 is FQNEAQ in the germline V gene (reference sequence). The CDR3 sequence is 11 residues long. V was clipped by 5 bases and J by 3 bases, with 2 bases between them. CDR3 protein: CASSNYNEQFF. CDR3 bases: TGTGCCAGCAGCAACTACAATGAGCAGTTCTTC.

This chain connects TRBV27 to TRBJ2-5; unclear D gene. V gave up 10 bases and J gave up 7 bases, with 22 bases separating them. Germline-derived CDR1 and CDR2 are MNHEY and SMNVEV (reference sequence). This CDR3 has 14 amino acids. The CDR3 DNA is TGTGCCAAGGCGGTGCTCGACAAAAGCCGGACCCAGTACTTC. Translating it yields CAKAVLDKSRTQYF.